This TCR beta chain was obtained from a study of OX40 agonist ivuxolimab in advanced cancers. Here immunoSEQ multiplex PCR was the method, and the copy in TCRdb shows in-frame clones only, minus some. This table holds 80,000 to 100,000 clones, less than 90% found once. J lost 3 bases, V lost 3 bases, and 8 bases had no gene match. The CDR3 runs to 15 residues. Germline assignment: CDR1 SGDLS and CDR2 YYNGEE. Sequences were derived from CD4+ or CD8+ T cells sorted from blood, sampled in a trial of the OX40 agonist ivuxolimab. The V and J genes are TRBV9 and TRBJ2-5, with 7 bases lining up with TRBD1. This TCR was sampled from an adult with an advanced solid tumor such as melanoma, head and neck, liver or kidney cancer. The CDR3 sequence: CASSGQGIGKETQYF. For the CDR3, the DNA is TGTGCCAGCAGCGGACAGGGCATAGGGAAAGAGACCCAGTACTTC.